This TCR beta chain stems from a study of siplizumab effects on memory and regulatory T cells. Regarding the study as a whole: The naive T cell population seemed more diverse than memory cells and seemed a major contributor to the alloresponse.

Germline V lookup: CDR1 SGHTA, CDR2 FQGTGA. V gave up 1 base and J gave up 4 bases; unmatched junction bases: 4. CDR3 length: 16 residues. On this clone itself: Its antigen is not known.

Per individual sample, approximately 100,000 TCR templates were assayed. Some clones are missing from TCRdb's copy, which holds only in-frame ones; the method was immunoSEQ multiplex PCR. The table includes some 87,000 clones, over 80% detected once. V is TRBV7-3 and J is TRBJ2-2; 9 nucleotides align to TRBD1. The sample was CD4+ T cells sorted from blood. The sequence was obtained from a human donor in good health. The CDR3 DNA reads TGTGCCAGCAGCTTAAGGTCGACAGGGGGCACCGGGGAGCTGTTTTTT. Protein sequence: CASSLRSTGGTGELFF.